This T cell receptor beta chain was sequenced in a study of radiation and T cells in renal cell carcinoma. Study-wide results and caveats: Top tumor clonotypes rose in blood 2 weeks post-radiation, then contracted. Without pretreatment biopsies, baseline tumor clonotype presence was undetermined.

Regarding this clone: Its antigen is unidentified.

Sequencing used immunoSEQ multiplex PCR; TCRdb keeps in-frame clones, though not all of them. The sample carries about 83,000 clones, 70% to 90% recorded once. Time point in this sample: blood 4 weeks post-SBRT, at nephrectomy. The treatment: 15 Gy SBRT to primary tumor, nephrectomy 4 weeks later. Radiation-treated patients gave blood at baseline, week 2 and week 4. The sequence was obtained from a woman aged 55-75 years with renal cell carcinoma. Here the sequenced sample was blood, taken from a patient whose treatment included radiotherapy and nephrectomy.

CDR3 residues: CASSLRPRMGVNNSPLHF. In DNA, the CDR3 is TGTGCCAGCAGCCTCCGACCTCGTATGGGGGTGAATAATTCACCCCTCCACTTT. V gene TRBV4-2 combines with J gene TRBJ1-6; D is possibly TRBD1 (5 bases). The length of the CDR3 is 18 residues. Germline loops: CDR1 LGHNA, CDR2 YNFKEQ. V was pared by 4 bases and J by 5 bases, with 21 bases between.